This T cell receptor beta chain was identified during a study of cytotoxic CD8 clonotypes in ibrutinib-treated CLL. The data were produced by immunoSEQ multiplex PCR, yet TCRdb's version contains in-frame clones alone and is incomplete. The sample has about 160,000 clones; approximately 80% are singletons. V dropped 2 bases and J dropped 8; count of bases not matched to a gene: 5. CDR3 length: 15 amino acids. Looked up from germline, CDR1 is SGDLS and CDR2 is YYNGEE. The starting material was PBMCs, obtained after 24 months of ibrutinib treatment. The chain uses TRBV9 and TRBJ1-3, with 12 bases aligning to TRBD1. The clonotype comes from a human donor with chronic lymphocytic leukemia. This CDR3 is CASSVRDRGLDTIYF. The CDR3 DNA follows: TGTGCCAGCAGCGTTCGGGACAGGGGGCTAGACACCATATATTTT. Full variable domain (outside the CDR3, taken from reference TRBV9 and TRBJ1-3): DSGVTQTPKHLITATGQRVTLRCSPRSGDLSVYWYQQSLDQGLQFLIQYYNGEERAKGNILERFSAQQFPDLHSELNLSSLELGDSALYFCASSVRDRGLDTIYFGEGSWLTVV.